The present TCR beta chain was sequenced within a study of PD-1 blockade in classical Hodgkin lymphoma (dated by TCRdb to 2018 to 2020). The study in broad terms: Nivolumab dosing was 3 mg/kg intravenously every 2 weeks, continuing until either disease progression or unacceptable toxicity. A peripheral blood immune signature of response to PD-1 blockade in classical Hodgkin lymphoma was defined using TCR beta sequencing and CyTOF.

Broad study findings and their caveats: Baseline TCR diversity was reported as lower in newly diagnosed patients than in healthy donors, and lower still in relapsed/refractory patients. Baseline diversity similar to that of newly diagnosed patients was observed in trial patients achieving complete response, whereas significantly lower diversity was observed in partial responders and progressors. A significant rise by C4D1 was seen in CD4+ but not CD8+ TCR diversity (p=0.0027 vs p=0.16), with the rise being most apparent in complete responders (p=0.02). The study covered only a single clinical trial cohort, and the causes of the repertoire differences, possibly disease activity or prior therapy, were still not defined. Diversity was lower in patients who began nivolumab less than 1 year after ASCT, so these patients were left out of later analyses to avoid confounding by immune reconstitution.

From its cysteine to its phenylalanine, the CDR3 spans 14 amino acids. The DNA shown is the 42-base CDR3, in frame from base 1. Trimming takes 2 bases from V and 10 bases from J, and the germline ends sit 15 bases apart. From the germline V gene, CDR1 is MNHEY and CDR2 is SVGAGI. Sample time point, as interpreted from the label and publication: cycle 4 day 1 (C4D1), after less than 7 weeks of nivolumab. All trial patients had relapsed after autologous stem cell transplantation, with cohorts A, B and C differing in prior brentuximab vedotin exposure. CD4+ T cells were purified from thawed PBMCs by magnetic negative selection with a Miltenyi CD4+ T cell isolation kit. The trial cohort included 55 to 65 patients with relapsed/refractory classical Hodgkin lymphoma, and each patient had a best overall response of complete response, partial response or progressive disease. Single-agent nivolumab was administered to trial patients in the multi-cohort phase II CheckMate 205 trial. An independent review committee assessed best overall response by applying the 2007 International Working Group response criteria. Trial PBMCs were collected immediately before nivolumab initiation (C1D1) and during therapy at cycle 2 day 1 and cycle 4 day 1. Peripheral blood was collected in 8 mL Vacutainer Cell Preparation Tubes, from which PBMCs were isolated by centrifugation and then cryopreserved. Purified CD4+ and CD8+ fractions were prepared only for cases with an additional available PBMC sample. On LS columns in a quadroMACS separator, the magnetically labelled cells were depleted, and the flow-through was collected as the purified fraction.

Turning to this clone: The antigen it recognizes is unknown. No base quality information exists; no much larger clone differs at one position.

Genomic DNA was extracted with the Qiagen DNeasy kit from unsorted PBMCs and from negatively selected CD4+ and CD8+ fractions. Amplification of TCR beta CDR3 regions was done by immunoSEQ multiplex PCR with primers that anneal to V and J segments. Amplification bias was minimized using a synthetic immune receptor repertoire, and residual bias was removed computationally after sequencing. In the paper's pipeline: Repertoire diversity was quantified as the Shannon entropy index using custom Python scripts. Unsorted, CD4+ and CD8+ repertoires were analyzed separately, except for combined analyses in which CD4+ and CD8+ sequences were merged in silico. Clonal expansion was defined as a frequency increase of at least 2-fold after treatment compared with C1D1, and clones undetected at baseline were assigned a pseudocount of 0.5. Clones with 0 or 1 copy at C1D1 were defined as singleton clones, while clones with 2 or more copies were defined as non-singleton clones. Clones expanded in unsorted samples were labelled as CD4+, CD8+ or unknown by matching protein sequences in sorted samples from the same patient. Wilcoxon tests on paired samples were used to test changes in diversity from C1D1 to C4D1. As stored in TCRdb, this immuneACCESS dataset retains in-frame rearrangements with V and J assigned. A fraction of the clones does not appear; measured against another copy, unresolved V genes explain less than half of the discrepancy, and the remainder lacks a known reason. V, J and clone size derive from that table, while D and trimming were established from the DNA sequence. The sample table lists around 13,000 clones, about nine tenths of them with a count of one. 0.9% of the sample lies in the top ten.

This clonotype was sampled from a human donor with classical Hodgkin lymphoma. Recombination joined TRBV6-5 with TRBJ2-1; the D gene identity is not certain. The sequenced sample was CD4+ T cells from blood, obtained before the fourth cycle of nivolumab. The DNA is TGTGCCAGCAGTTACCCCGGACCACCTCGGGAGCAGTTCTTC. Its coded protein is CASSYPGPPREQFF.